These 27 T cell receptor beta chains came from one sample sequenced in a study of blood T cell repertoires in COVID-19. Profiling relied on immunoSEQ multiplex PCR, and the TCRdb table lists in-frame clones only, not all of them. The sample records 190,000 or so clones, around four fifths being singletons. Sample: peripheral blood. Receptors were obtained from a man in his forties or fifties with active or convalescent COVID-19.

The gene calls are TRBV5-4 and TRBJ2-1; D uncertain. The germline CDR1 and CDR2 sequences are SGHNT and YYREEE (reference sequence). V gave up 0 bases and J gave up 10 bases, with 20 bases separating them. The CDR3 covers 16 residues. CDR3 DNA sequence: TGTGCCAGCAGCTTGGGACAATTCGGCCTCAATGGGGAGCAGTTCTTC. Encoded protein: CASSLGQFGLNGEQFF. The variable domain in full, completed from reference TRBV5-4 and TRBJ2-1, reads ETGVTQSPTHLIKTRGQQVTLRCSSQSGHNTVSWYQQALGQGPQFIFQYYREEENGRGNFPPRFSGLQFPNYSSELNVNALELDDSALYLCASSLGQFGLNGEQFFGPGTRLTVL.

The chain combines TRBV7-9 with TRBJ1-2; D is unresolved. The CDR3 has 15 residues. Germline CDR1 and CDR2: SEHNR and FQNEAQ (reference sequence). Trimming took 5 bases from V and 13 from J, leaving 26 bases between them. This CDR3 reads CASSLRTGPRVGVTF. The DNA of the CDR3 is TGTGCCAGCAGCCTACGGACGGGCCCGCGGGTTGGGGTCACCTTC.

The rearrangement links TRBV19 to TRBJ2-6, with 7 positions matching TRBD1. V gave up 5 bases and J gave up 0 bases; unmatched junction bases: 13. CDR1 is LNHDA, CDR2 SQIVND, per germline (reference sequence). The CDR3 extends over 19 amino acids. CDR3 region: CASSAFSDRVFSGANVLTF. The CDR3 DNA sequence: TGTGCCAGTAGTGCATTCTCAGACAGGGTTTTCTCTGGGGCCAACGTCCTGACTTTC.

The V call is TRBV5-5, the J call TRBJ2-1, with 9 bases fitting TRBD2. Germline CDR1 is SGHKS and CDR2 is YYEKEE (reference sequence). Trimming took 4 bases from V and 6 from J; bases not matched to a gene: 8. The CDR3 runs 15 residues. The CDR3 DNA reads TGTGCCAGCAGCCCCCGACTAGCGGTCGGCAATGAGCAGTTCTTC. It specifies CASSPRLAVGNEQFF.

This rearrangement joins TRBV11-2 to TRBJ2-1; D may be TRBD1 (6 bases). Looked up from germline, CDR1 is SGHAT and CDR2 is FQNNGV. The CDR3 loop spans 16 amino acids. V lost 6 bases, J lost 0 bases, and 15 bases lay in between. CDR3 nucleotide sequence: TGTGCCAGCAGGACAGGTACCTTAAGCTCCTACAATGAGCAGTTCTTC. It is translated as CASRTGTLSSYNEQFF.

In this sample, this clone turned up a few times. The V and J genes are TRBV5-4 and TRBJ1-2; no clear D gene. Germline-derived CDR1 and CDR2 are SGHNT and YYREEE (reference sequence). The CDR3 length is 14 residues. V lost 1 base, J lost 0 bases, and 7 bases lay in between. CDR3 in amino acids: CASSLPGANYGYTF. The CDR3 DNA follows: TGTGCCAGCAGCTTGCCGGGAGCTAACTATGGCTACACCTTC. Full variable domain (remainder filled in from reference TRBV5-4 and TRBJ1-2): ETGVTQSPTHLIKTRGQQVTLRCSSQSGHNTVSWYQQALGQGPQFIFQYYREEENGRGNFPPRFSGLQFPNYSSELNVNALELDDSALYLCASSLPGANYGYTFGSGTRLTVV.

The chain recombines TRBV19 with TRBJ2-3; no firm D call. Germline V lookup: CDR1 LNHDA, CDR2 SQIVND (reference sequence). The CDR3 sequence is 13 residues long. With 10 bases removed from V and 3 bases from J, the gap between germline ends came to 14 bases. Written as DNA, the CDR3 is TGTGCCACCTCCTCTATCGTGACAGATACGCAGTATTTT. As protein: CATSSIVTDTQYF.

V is TRBV29-1 and J is TRBJ2-6; tentative D call: TRBD2 (5 bases). The CDR3 length is 15 residues. V was trimmed by 4 bases and J by 0 bases, leaving 10 bases between them. Germline V gene data show CDR1 as SQVTM and CDR2 as ANQGSEA. The CDR3 nucleotides read TGCAGCGTTGTGAATCGGGACTCTGGGGCCAACGTCCTGACTTTC. The encoded protein is CSVVNRDSGANVLTF.

V is TRBV6-5 and J is TRBJ2-7; possible D gene TRBD2, 5 bases. Germline V gene sequence: CDR1 MNHEY, CDR2 SVGAGI. The CDR3 spans 14 residues. V was clipped by 5 bases and J by 12 bases, with 23 bases between them. The CDR3 sequence: CASSPHLLTGSPYF. As DNA, the CDR3 is TGTGCCAGCAGTCCGCACTTGTTGACGGGATCGCCGTACTTC.

The chain combines TRBV3-1 (or the pseudogene TRBV3-2) with TRBJ2-2; D is undetermined. Germline lookup yields CDR1 LGHDT and CDR2 YNNKEL (reference sequence). The CDR3 contains 16 residues. V lost 2 bases and J lost 3, with 13 bases in between. CDR3 sequence (DNA): TGTGCCAGCAGCCAACAAATTAAACAGTACACCGGGGAGCTGTTTTTT. It yields the protein CASSQQIKQYTGELFF.

This clone came up once. The chain recombines TRBV24-1 with TRBJ2-3; 7 nucleotides match TRBD2. Losses at the gene ends were 2 bases for V and 6 bases for J; bases not matched to a gene: 4. CDR1 and CDR2 from the germline V gene are KGHDR and SFDVKD. This CDR3 spans 14 amino acids. CDR3 sequence (DNA): TGTGCCACCAGTGATTCCCCACTAGCGGATACGCAGTATTTT. This gives the protein CATSDSPLADTQYF.

Concerning this clone: This specimen includes other DNA sequences encoding the same CDR3. CDR3 nucleotides: TGTGCCAGCAGTCGCGACAGTGACACTGAAGCTTTCTTT. Translation: CASSRDSDTEAFF. The rearrangement links TRBV12-3 or TRBV12-4 to TRBJ1-1, with D possibly matching TRBD1 (5 bases). This CDR3 has 13 residues. Trimming pared 5 bases from V and 3 bases from J, leaving 10 bases between.

This clone is a singleton in its sample. This chain links TRBV6-5 with TRBJ2-5; D is uncertain. CDR3 length equals 14 residues. Germline CDR1 MNHEY, CDR2 SVGAGI. Trimming pared 6 bases from V and 2 bases from J, leaving 13 bases between. DNA for the CDR3: TGTGCCAGCAGGCTCCAGGAAAGGCAAGAGACCCAGTACTTC. It yields the protein CASRLQERQETQYF.

The DNA for the CDR3 is TGTGCCAGTAGACATGGTGGGGGGAATGAGCAGTTCTTC. Protein sequence: CASRHGGGNEQFF. This rearrangement joins TRBV19 to TRBJ2-1, with TRBD2 as a possible D gene (6 bases). The V gene lost 6 bases and the J gene lost 7 bases, with 13 bases spanning the gap. Germline assignment: CDR1 LNHDA and CDR2 SQIVND (reference sequence). This CDR3 is built from 13 residues.

The chain couples TRBV10-3 to TRBJ1-1, with TRBD1 matching over 9 bases. This CDR3 region has 13 residues. Losses at the gene ends were 4 bases for V and 10 bases for J; bases not matched to a gene: 7. Germline V gives CDR1 ENHRY, CDR2 SYGVKD. The CDR3 spells CAISAPGQGRAFF. The CDR3 bases are TGTGCCATCAGTGCTCCGGGACAGGGTCGAGCTTTCTTT.

This chain connects TRBV7-2 to TRBJ1-1, with D perhaps TRBD1 (5 bases). Trimming removed 1 base at V and 3 bases at J, with 9 bases between. The CDR3 length is 14 residues. CDR1 and CDR2 (germline): SGHTA, FQGNSA. The CDR3 region has the DNA TGTGCCAGCAGCTTAGTGCAGGGCTACACTGAAGCTTTCTTT. It translates to CASSLVQGYTEAFF.

This chain uses TRBV28 with TRBJ2-1; possibly TRBD1 for D (5 bases). Germline lookup yields CDR1 MDHEN and CDR2 SYDVKM. V was shortened by 5 bases and J by 0 bases, with 14 bases between the two germline ends. The CDR3 runs to 16 residues. The CDR3 DNA is TGTGCCAGCAGTACGCCCACAGGTGACTCCTACAATGAGCAGTTCTTC. Residues: CASSTPTGDSYNEQFF.

This clone was detected a few times. CDR3 region: CAISGGQAFQETQYF. CDR3 coding DNA: TGTGCCATCAGTGGAGGACAGGCGTTCCAAGAGACCCAGTACTTC. The J gene is TRBJ2-5, the V gene TRBV10-3; TRBD1 matches at 7 bases. CDR3 size: 15 residues. With V trimmed by 4 bases and J by 1 base, 6 bases remained unmatched. Germline V lookup: CDR1 ENHRY, CDR2 SYGVKD.

The chain carries TRBV21-1 and TRBJ1-2. TRBV21-1 represents a pseudogene. The CDR3 covers 8 residues. As DNA, the CDR3 is TGTGCCAGCACCCCGGACACCTTC. The encoded protein is CASTPDTF.

The rearrangement uses TRBV7-2 and TRBJ1-4, with D hard to call. From germline, CDR1 is SGHTA and CDR2 FQGNSA. Trimming removed 1 base at V and 4 bases at J, with 7 bases between. The CDR3 loop spans 14 amino acids. The CDR3 sequence: CASSLGRHNEKLFF. CDR3 bases: TGTGCCAGCAGCTTAGGGCGGCATAATGAAAAACTGTTTTTT.

The chain has TRBV12-3 or TRBV12-4 and TRBJ1-2, with unresolved D. The CDR3 covers 13 residues. Trimming removed 2 bases at V and 4 bases at J, with 8 bases between. Here the CDR3 DNA reads TGTGCCAGCAGTTTAATATCCAGCTATGGCTACACCTTC. Its protein product is CASSLISSYGYTF.

This rearrangement joins TRBV25-1 to TRBJ2-3; D is ambiguous. The V gene lost 4 bases and the J gene lost 6 bases, with 5 bases spanning the gap. CDR1 is MGHDK and CDR2 is SYGVNS in the germline V gene. The CDR3 loop spans 11 amino acids. The DNA for the CDR3 is TGTGCCAGCAGTGCACTTGATACGCAGTATTTT. This translates into CASSALDTQYF.

The chain is built from TRBV4-3 and TRBJ1-2; no clear D gene. The germline V gene has CDR1 LGHNA and CDR2 YSLEER. The CDR3 loop spans 19 amino acids. V lost 1 base and J 0 bases, leaving 21 bases between the germline ends. CDR3 sequence: CASSQGSPLEIRANYGYTF. CDR3 coding DNA: TGCGCCAGCAGCCAAGGAAGCCCACTAGAAATCCGAGCTAACTATGGCTACACCTTC.

The chain has TRBV19 and TRBJ1-3; D ambiguous. V was shortened by 3 bases and J by 0 bases, with 12 bases between the two germline ends. Germline V lookup: CDR1 LNHDA, CDR2 SQIVND (reference sequence). This CDR3 region has 16 residues. In DNA, the CDR3 is TGTGCCAGTAGTATCTCCGCCGGTGGCTCTGGAAACACCATATATTTT. Its translation is CASSISAGGSGNTIYF.

V is TRBV11-2 and J is TRBJ1-4, with no clear D. This CDR3 is 16 amino acids long. V was cut by 0 bases and J by 1 base, with 9 bases left in between. Germline-derived CDR1 and CDR2 are SGHAT and FQNNGV. The CDR3 is CASSLDVPGTNEKLFF. The CDR3, as DNA: TGTGCCAGCAGCTTAGATGTCCCGGGAACTAATGAAAAACTGTTTTTT.

CDR3 loop: CASSRILQGDYGYTF. CDR3 DNA: TGTGCCAGCTCACGTATCTTGCAGGGTGATTATGGCTACACCTTC. The chain employs TRBV18 and TRBJ1-2; perhaps TRBD1 as D (5 bases). Trimming stripped 4 bases from V and 5 bases from J, with 17 bases between. Germline lookup yields CDR1 KGHSH and CDR2 LQKENI. This CDR3 comprises 15 residues.

This rearrangement joins TRBV3-1 (or the pseudogene TRBV3-2) to TRBJ1-4; 9 bases agree with TRBD1. Germline values: CDR1 LGHDT, CDR2 YNNKEL (reference sequence). CDR3 size: 15 residues. V was pared by 4 bases and J by 7 bases, with 7 bases of the junction left unmatched. The CDR3 spells CASSPGQGKGEKLFF. In DNA, the CDR3 is TGTGCCAGCAGCCCGGGACAGGGTAAAGGTGAAAAACTGTTTTTT.